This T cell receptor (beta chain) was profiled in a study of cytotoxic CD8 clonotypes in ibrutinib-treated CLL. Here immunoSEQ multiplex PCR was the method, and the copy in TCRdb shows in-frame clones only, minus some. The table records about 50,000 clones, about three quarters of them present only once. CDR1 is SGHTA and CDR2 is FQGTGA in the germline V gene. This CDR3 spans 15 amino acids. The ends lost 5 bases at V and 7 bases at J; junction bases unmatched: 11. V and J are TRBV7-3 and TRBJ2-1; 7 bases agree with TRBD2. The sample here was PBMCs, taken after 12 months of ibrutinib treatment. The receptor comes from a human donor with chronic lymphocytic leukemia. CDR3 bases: TGTGCCAGCAGCATGGCTAGCGGCCACGGGAATGAGCAGTTCTTC. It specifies CASSMASGHGNEQFF.